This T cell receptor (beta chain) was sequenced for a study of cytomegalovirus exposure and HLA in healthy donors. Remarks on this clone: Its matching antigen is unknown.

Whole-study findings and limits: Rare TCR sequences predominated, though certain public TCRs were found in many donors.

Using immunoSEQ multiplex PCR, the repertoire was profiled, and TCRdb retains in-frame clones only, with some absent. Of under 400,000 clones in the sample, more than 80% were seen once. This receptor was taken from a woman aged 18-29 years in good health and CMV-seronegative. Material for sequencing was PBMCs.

CDR3 sequence reads: CASSPLSGTPGTGELFF. In nucleotides, the CDR3 is TGCGCCAGCAGCCCGCTTTCCGGGACACCAGGCACCGGGGAGCTGTTTTTT. The V call is TRBV4-1, the J call TRBJ2-2, with a weak D call TRBD1 (6 bases). This CDR3 has 17 amino acids. Trimming took 4 bases from V and 4 from J, leaving 19 bases between them. From germline, CDR1 is MGHRA and CDR2 YSYEKL.